The 10 T cell receptor beta chains below come from one sample, sequenced in a study of vaccination effects on CD4 cells after COVID-19. Method: immunoSEQ multiplex PCR; TCRdb's copy keeps in-frame clones and lacks some. This sample has 40,000 to 50,000 clones, with around three quarters found just once. ViraFEST used viral peptide pools to expand antigen-specific CD4+ T cells before sequencing. It was after nine to ten days of culture that CD4+ T cells were isolated. Prior SARS-CoV-2 infection was absent in the vaccine recipients, as shown by negative nucleocapsid antibodies. Antigen specificity for these receptors is unknown. Sequencing used CD4+ T cells from PBMCs cultured with HCoV-NL63 spike peptides, obtained before COVID-19 vaccination. The receptor set was obtained from a human donor who received a COVID-19 vaccine.

V usage is TRBV2 and J usage is TRBJ2-1, with D uncertain. V gave up 8 bases and J gave up 0 bases, with 14 bases separating them. This CDR3 spans 15 amino acids. Germline CDR1 and CDR2: SNHLY and FYNNEI. The CDR3, as DNA: TGTGCCAGCTCCAAAGCAGCCAGCTCCTACAATGAGCAGTTCTTC. Translated, it gives CASSKAASSYNEQFF.

J is TRBJ1-6 and V is TRBV27, with D unclear. Germline CDR1 is MNHEY and CDR2 is SMNVEV (reference sequence). The CDR3 consists of 12 residues. Between the trimmed V and J ends, which lost 5 bases and 7 bases, there was a span of 6 bases. This CDR3 reads CASSEVNSPLHF. Written as DNA, the CDR3 is TGTGCCAGCAGTGAAGTGAATTCACCCCTCCACTTT.

The chain recombines TRBV3-1 (or the pseudogene TRBV3-2) with TRBJ1-2, with D unresolved. Trimming shortened V by 1 base and J by 10 bases, and 16 bases separated the two germline ends. The CDR3 totals 14 residues. The germline V gene has CDR1 LGHDT and CDR2 YNNKEL (reference sequence). Here the CDR3 reads CASSQGGVLSDYTF. For the CDR3, the DNA is TGTGCCAGCAGCCAAGGCGGAGTCTTAAGTGACTACACCTTC.

In this sample, this clone turned up once. The CDR3 here is CASASRGGATQYF. The CDR3 bases are TGTGCCAGCGCGTCGCGCGGGGGGGCGACCCAGTACTTC. The rearrangement uses TRBV6-5 and TRBJ2-5, with TRBD2 identical over 9 bases. Germline CDR1 is MNHEY and CDR2 is SVGAGI. The CDR3 loop spans 13 amino acids. With V trimmed by 8 bases and J by 7 bases, 8 bases remained unmatched.

The chain employs TRBV14 and TRBJ1-2, with D possibly TRBD1 on 6 matching bases. This CDR3 spans 15 amino acids. With 4 bases removed from V and 2 bases from J, the gap between germline ends came to 14 bases. The V gene's germline CDR1 is SGHDN and CDR2 FVKESK. The CDR3 reads CASSLLQGWNYGYTF. Written as DNA, the CDR3 is TGTGCCAGCAGCCTCTTACAGGGATGGAACTATGGCTACACCTTC.

This clone was detected only a few times. The rearrangement links TRBV5-8 to TRBJ1-2; TRBD1 might be the D (6 bases). Germline CDR1 reads SGHTS; CDR2 reads YDEGEE. V lost 4 bases and J lost 2, with 12 bases in between. The CDR3 is 14 residues long. CDR3 region: CASSRQGQNYGYTF. In DNA, the CDR3 is TGTGCCAGCAGCCGACAAGGACAGAACTATGGCTACACCTTC. The variable domain in full, completed from reference TRBV5-8 and TRBJ1-2, reads EAGVTQSPTHLIKTRGQQATLRCSPISGHTSVYWYQQALGLGLQFLLWYDEGEERNRGNFPPRFSGRQFPNYSSELNVNALELEDSALYLCASSRQGQNYGYTFGSGTRLTVV.

This clone was detected once. The chain combines TRBV21-1 with TRBJ2-7; the table's TRBD1 call for D was not verified on the DNA. TRBV21-1 is a known pseudogene. CDR3 length equals 15 residues. The CDR3 protein is CASSKEKDRGYEQYV. CDR3 nucleotides: TGTGCCAGCAGCAAAGAAAAGGACAGGGGCTACGAGCAGTACGTC.

The V gene is TRBV6-2 or TRBV6-3, the J gene TRBJ2-2; 10 bases match TRBD2. CDR3 size: 15 residues. V lost 5 bases to trimming and J lost 3 bases; unmatched junction nucleotides: 3. CDR1 and CDR2 (germline): MNHEY, SVGEGT. CDR3 nucleotides: TGTGCCAGCAGTATTCTAGCGGGGGACACCGGGGAGCTGTTTTTT. Translating it yields CASSILAGDTGELFF.

This chain uses TRBV6-5 with TRBJ1-3; the D is unclear. CDR1 and CDR2 from the germline V gene are MNHEY and SVGAGI. V was clipped by 5 bases and J by 0 bases, with 11 bases between them. The CDR3 spans 15 residues. In DNA, the CDR3 is TGTGCCAGCAGTCGCGGCACGGCCTCTGGAAACACCATATATTTT. Residues: CASSRGTASGNTIYF.

The rearrangement links TRBV3-1 (or the pseudogene TRBV3-2) to TRBJ2-5; D unclear. The ends were cut back, 1 base at V and 7 bases at J, with 16 bases in the middle. Germline CDR1 LGHDT, CDR2 YNNKEL (reference sequence). The CDR3 has 15 amino acids. The CDR3 reads CASSQGVREEGTQYF. CDR3 DNA sequence: TGTGCCAGCAGCCAAGGCGTCCGCGAGGAAGGGACCCAGTACTTC.